This T cell receptor (beta chain) derives from a study of CD8+CD57+ T cells in acquired aplastic anemia. Overall study context: Sorted CD4+ and CD8+ cells yielded about 2.9 ug of DNA on average.

This clonotype was seen a single time. Its target is not known. An end of the junction does not agree with germline; a read error may underlie this. Study observations and caveats: Patients and controls were not found to differ significantly in CD8+ Simpson's diversity. The number of CD8+ CDR3 sequences shared by patients and controls was twenty-nine.

Germline values: CDR1 SGHVS, CDR2 FNYEAQ. The CDR3 covers 15 residues. Genomic DNA templated the TCR beta VDJ and CDR3 profiling. In TCRdb, the reads were re-called with MiXCR into one record per CDR3 protein. The table lists around 250,000 distinct CDR3 sequences, approximately 57% of them singletons. Sample: sorted CD4+, CD8+, or CD8+CD57+ T cells (not recorded which) from PBMCs. The clonotype originates from a human donor with severe aplastic anemia or a healthy control (not recorded which). The J gene is TRBJ2-3, the V gene TRBV7-6; 8 bases align to TRBD1. CDR3 sequence reads: CASSTGQGFTDMQYF. DNA of the CDR3: TGTGCCAGCAGCACCGGACAGGGATTCACAGATATGCAGTATTTT.